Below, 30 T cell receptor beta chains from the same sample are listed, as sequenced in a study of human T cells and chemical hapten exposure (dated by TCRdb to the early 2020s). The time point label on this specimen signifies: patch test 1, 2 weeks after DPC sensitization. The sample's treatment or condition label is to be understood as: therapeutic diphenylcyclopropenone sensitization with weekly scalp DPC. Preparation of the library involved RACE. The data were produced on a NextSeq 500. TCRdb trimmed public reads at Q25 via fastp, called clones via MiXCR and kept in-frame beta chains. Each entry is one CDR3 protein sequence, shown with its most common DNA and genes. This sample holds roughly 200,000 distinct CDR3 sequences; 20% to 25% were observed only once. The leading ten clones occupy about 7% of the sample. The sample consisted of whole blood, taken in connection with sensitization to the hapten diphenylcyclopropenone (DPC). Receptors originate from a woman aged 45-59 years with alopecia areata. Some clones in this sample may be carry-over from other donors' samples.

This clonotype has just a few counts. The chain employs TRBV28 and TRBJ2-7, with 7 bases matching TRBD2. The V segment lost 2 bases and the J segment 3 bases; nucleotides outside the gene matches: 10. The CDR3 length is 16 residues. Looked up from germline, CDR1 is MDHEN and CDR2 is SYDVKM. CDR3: CASSLGMGGPDYEQYF. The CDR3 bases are TGTGCCAGCAGTTTAGGGATGGGAGGGCCGGACTACGAGCAGTACTTC.

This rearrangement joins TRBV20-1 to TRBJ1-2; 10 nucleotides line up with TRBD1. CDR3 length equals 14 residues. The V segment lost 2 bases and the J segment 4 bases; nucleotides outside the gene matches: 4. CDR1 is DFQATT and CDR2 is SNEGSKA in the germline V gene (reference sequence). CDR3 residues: CSARRTGGLYGYTF. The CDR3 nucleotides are TGCAGTGCTAGAAGGACAGGGGGGCTCTATGGCTACACCTTC.

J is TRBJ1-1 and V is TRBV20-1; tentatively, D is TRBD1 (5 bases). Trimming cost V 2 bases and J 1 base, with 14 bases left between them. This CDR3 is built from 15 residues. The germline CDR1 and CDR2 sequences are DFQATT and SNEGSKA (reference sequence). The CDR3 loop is CSARRTGRPNTEAFF. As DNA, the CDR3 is TGCAGTGCTAGAAGAACAGGACGCCCGAACACTGAAGCTTTCTTT.

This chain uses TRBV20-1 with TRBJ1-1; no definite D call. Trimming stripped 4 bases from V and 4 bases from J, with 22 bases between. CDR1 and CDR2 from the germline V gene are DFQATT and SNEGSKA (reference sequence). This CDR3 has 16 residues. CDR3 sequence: CSAINPGQERSTEAFF. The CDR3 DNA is TGCAGTGCTATTAATCCCGGGCAAGAGAGATCCACTGAAGCTTTCTTT.

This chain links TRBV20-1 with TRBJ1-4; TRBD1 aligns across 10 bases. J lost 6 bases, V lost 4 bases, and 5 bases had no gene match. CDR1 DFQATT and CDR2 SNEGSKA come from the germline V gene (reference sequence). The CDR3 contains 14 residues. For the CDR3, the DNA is TGCAGTGCTATAGGCGGGACAGGGGATGAAAAACTGTTTTTT. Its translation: CSAIGGTGDEKLFF.

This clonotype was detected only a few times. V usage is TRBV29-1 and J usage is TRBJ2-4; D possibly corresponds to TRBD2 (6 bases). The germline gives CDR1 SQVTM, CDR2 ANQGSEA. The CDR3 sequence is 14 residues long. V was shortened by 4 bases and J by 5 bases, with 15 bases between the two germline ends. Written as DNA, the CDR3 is TGCAGCGTTGCGTCGGGGGTTGGCCAAAACATTCAGTACTTC. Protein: CSVASGVGQNIQYF.

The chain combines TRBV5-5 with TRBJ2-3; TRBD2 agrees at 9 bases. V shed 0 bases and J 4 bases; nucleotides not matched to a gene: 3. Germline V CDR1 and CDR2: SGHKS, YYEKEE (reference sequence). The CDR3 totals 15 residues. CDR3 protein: CASSLAASGADTQYF. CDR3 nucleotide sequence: TGTGCCAGCAGCTTGGCCGCTAGCGGGGCAGATACGCAGTATTTT.

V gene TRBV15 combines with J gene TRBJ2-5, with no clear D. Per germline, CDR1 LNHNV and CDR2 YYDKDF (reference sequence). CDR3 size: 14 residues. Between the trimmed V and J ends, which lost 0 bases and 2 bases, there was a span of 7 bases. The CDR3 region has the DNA TGTGCCACCAGCAGAGATACTACACAAGAGACCCAGTACTTC. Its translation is CATSRDTTQETQYF.

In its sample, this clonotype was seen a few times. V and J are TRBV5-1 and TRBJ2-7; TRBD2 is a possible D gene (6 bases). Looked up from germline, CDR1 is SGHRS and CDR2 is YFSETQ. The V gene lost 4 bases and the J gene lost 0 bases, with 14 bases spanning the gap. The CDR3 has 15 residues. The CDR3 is CASSKDTGSSYEQYF. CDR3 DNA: TGCGCCAGCAGCAAAGACACCGGGAGCTCCTACGAGCAGTACTTC.

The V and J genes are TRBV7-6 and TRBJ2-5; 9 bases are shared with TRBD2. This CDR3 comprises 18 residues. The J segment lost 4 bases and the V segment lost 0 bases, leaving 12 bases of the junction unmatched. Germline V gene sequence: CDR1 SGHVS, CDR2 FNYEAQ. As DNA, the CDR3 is TGTGCCAGCAGCTTAGCCCCCGTGACTAGCGGAGGTTCAGAGACCCAGTACTTC. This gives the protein CASSLAPVTSGGSETQYF.

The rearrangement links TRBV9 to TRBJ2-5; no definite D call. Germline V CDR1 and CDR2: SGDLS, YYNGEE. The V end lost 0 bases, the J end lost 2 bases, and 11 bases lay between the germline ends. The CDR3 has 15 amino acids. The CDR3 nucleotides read TGTGCCAGCAGCGTAGCTGGAACGCAGCAAGAGACCCAGTACTTC. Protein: CASSVAGTQQETQYF.

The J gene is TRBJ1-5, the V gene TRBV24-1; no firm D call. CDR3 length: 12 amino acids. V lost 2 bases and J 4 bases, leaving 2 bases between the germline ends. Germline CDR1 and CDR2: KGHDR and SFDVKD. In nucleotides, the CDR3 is TGTGCCACCAGTGATTCGAATCAGCCCCAGCATTTT. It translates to CATSDSNQPQHF.

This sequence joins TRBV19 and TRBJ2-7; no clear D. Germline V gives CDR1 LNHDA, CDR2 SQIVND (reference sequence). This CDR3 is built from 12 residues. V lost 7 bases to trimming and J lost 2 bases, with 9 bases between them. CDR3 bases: TGTGCCAGTACTTCCAGTGCCTACGAGCAGTACTTC. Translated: CASTSSAYEQYF.

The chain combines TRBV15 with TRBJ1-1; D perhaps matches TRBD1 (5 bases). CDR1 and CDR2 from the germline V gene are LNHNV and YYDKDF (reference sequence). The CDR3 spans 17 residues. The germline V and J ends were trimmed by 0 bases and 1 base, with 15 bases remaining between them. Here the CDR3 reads CATSRDLPGTGNTEAFF. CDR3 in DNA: TGTGCCACCAGCAGAGACTTACCCGGGACGGGGAACACTGAAGCTTTCTTT.

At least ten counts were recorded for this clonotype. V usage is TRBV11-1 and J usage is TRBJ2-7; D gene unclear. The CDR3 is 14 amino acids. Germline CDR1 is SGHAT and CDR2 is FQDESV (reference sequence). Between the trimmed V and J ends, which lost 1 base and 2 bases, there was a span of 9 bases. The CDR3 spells CASSLDQVPYEQYF. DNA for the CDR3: TGTGCCAGCAGCTTAGATCAGGTCCCCTACGAGCAGTACTTC.

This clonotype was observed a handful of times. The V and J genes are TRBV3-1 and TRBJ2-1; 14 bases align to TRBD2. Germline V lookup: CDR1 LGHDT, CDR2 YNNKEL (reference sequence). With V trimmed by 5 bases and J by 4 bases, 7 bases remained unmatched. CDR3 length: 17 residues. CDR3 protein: CASSTGLAGAIYNEQFF. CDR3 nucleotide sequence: TGTGCCAGCAGCACGGGACTAGCGGGAGCGATTTACAATGAGCAGTTCTTC.

The CDR3 DNA reads TGTGCCAGCAGCTCGACAGGTGTCACCGGGGAGCTGTTTTTT. Translating it yields CASSSTGVTGELFF. The chain joins TRBV11-1 to TRBJ2-2, with D possibly matching TRBD1 (6 bases). Germline loops: CDR1 SGHAT, CDR2 FQDESV (reference sequence). The CDR3 has 14 residues. The ends were cut back, 4 bases at V and 4 bases at J, with 10 bases in the middle.

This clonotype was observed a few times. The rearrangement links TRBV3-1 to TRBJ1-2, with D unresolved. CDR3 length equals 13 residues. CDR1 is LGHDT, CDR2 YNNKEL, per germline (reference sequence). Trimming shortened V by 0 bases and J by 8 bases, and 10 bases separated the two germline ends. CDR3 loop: CASSQDLGGGYTF. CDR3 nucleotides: TGTGCCAGCAGCCAAGATTTGGGCGGGGGCTACACCTTC.

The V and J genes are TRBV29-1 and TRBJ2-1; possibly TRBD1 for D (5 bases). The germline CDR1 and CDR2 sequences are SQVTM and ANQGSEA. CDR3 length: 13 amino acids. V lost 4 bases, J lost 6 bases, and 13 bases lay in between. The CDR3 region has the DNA TGCAGCGTTGGGGGCGGATGGGGCAATGAGCAGTTCTTC. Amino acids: CSVGGGWGNEQFF.

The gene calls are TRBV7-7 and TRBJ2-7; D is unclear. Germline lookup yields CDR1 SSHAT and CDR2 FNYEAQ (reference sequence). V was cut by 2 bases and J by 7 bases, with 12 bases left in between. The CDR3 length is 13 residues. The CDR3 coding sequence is TGTGCCAGCAGCTTATCAGAGAGACGGGAGCAGTACTTC. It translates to CASSLSERREQYF.

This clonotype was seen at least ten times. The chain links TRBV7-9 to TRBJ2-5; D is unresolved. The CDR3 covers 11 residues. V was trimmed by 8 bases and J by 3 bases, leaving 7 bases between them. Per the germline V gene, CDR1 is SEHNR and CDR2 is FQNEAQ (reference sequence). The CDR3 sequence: CASSSKETQYF. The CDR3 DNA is TGTGCCAGCTCATCAAAAGAGACCCAGTACTTC.

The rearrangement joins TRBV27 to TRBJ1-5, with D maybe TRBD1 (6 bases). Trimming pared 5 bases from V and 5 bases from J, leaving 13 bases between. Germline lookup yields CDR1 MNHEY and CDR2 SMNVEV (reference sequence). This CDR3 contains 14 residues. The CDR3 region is CASSLDRSYQPQHF. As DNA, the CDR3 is TGTGCCAGCAGTCTTGACAGGTCCTATCAGCCCCAGCATTTT.

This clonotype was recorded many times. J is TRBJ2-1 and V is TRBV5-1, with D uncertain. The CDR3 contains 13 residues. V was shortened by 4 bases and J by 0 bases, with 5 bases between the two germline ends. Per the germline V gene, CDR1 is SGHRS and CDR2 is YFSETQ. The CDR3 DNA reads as TGCGCCAGCAGCCCAAGCTCCTACAATGAGCAGTTCTTC. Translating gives CASSPSSYNEQFF.

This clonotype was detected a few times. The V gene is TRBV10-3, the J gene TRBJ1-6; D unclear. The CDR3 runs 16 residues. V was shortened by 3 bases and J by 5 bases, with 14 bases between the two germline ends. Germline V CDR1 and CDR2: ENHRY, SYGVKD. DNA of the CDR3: TGTGCCATCAGTGATTCCTTGGGTTTGGATAATTCACCCCTCCACTTT. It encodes CAISDSLGLDNSPLHF.

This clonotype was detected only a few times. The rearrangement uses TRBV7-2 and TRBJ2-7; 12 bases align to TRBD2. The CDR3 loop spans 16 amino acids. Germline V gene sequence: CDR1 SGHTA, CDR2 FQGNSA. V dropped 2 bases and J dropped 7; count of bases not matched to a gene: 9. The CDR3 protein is CASSLRLAGAQREQYF. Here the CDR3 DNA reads TGTGCCAGCAGCTTAAGACTAGCGGGAGCTCAAAGGGAGCAGTACTTC. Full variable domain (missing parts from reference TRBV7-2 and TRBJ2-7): GAGVSQSPSNKVTEKGKDVELRCDPISGHTALYWYRQSLGQGLEFLIYFQGNSAPDKSGLPSDRFSAERTGGSVSTLTIQRTQQEDSAVYLCASSLRLAGAQREQYFGPGTRLTVT.

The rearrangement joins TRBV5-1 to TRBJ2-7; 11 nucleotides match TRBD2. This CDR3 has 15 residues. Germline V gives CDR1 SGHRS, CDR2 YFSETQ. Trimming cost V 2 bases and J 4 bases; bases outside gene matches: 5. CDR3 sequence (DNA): TGCGCCAGCAGCTTACTAGCGGGAGTAGTTTACGAGCAGTACTTC. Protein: CASSLLAGVVYEQYF.

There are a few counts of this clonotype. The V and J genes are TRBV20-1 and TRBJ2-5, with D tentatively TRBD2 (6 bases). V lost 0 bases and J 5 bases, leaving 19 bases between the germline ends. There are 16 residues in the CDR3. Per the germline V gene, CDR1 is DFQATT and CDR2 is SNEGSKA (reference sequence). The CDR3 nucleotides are TGCAGTGCTAGAGATTTGGAGGGAGAGCTTTGGGAGACCCAGTACTTC. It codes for CSARDLEGELWETQYF.

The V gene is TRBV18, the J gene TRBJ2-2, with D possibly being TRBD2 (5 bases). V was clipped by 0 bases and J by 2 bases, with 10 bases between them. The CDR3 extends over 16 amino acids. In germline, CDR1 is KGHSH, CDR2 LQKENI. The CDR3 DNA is TGTGCCAGCTCACCACCCGGCGGGCCTAACACCGGGGAGCTGTTTTTT. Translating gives CASSPPGGPNTGELFF.

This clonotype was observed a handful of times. The CDR3 nucleotides are TGTGCCCACAAAGCAACTAATGAAAAACTGTTTTTT. Protein product: CAHKATNEKLFF. The V call is TRBV30, the J call TRBJ1-4; unclear D gene. This CDR3 has 12 amino acids. Per germline, CDR1 GTSNPN and CDR2 SVGIG (reference sequence). Trimming cost V 8 bases and J 0 bases, with 7 bases left between them.

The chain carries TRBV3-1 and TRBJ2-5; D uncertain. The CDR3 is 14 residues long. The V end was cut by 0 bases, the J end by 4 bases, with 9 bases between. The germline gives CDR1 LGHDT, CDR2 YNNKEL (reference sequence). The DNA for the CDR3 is TGTGCCAGCAGCCAAGATCCTAGGAGAGAGACCCAGTACTTC. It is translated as CASSQDPRRETQYF.